The 7 T cell receptor beta chains in this list originate from one sample, sequenced in a study of CD8 T cells in Susac syndrome. Reverse transcription of roughly 0.5 to 1 ug RNA was carried out with random hexamers. TCRdb reanalysed the immunoSEQ multiplex PCR reads using MiXCR and keeps one entry per CDR3 protein. The table lists under 200,000 distinct CDR3 sequences, 85% to 95% of them singletons, with 0.16% in the top ten. Sequencing was carried out using CD8+ T cells from PBMCs. These TCRs come from a human donor with multiple sclerosis.

V gene TRBV6-7 combines with J gene TRBJ1-5; 7 bases map to TRBD1. TRBV6-7 counts as an open reading frame of uncertain function. The CDR3 totals 16 residues. With V trimmed by 6 bases and J by 5 bases, 13 bases remained unmatched. In DNA, the CDR3 is TGTGCCAGCAGGGGCTGGATCCGGGACAGAGATCAGCCCCAGCATTTT. Its protein is CASRGWIRDRDQPQHF.

The chain has TRBV12-3 or TRBV12-4 and TRBJ2-7; D call uncertain. There are 11 residues in the CDR3. Deletions cut 6 bases from V and 5 bases from J, with 8 bases between. DNA for the CDR3: TGTGCCAGCAGCGGTAGTCACGAGCAGTACTTC. Its translation is CASSGSHEQYF.

V gene TRBV20-1 combines with J gene TRBJ1-2; D remains unclear. CDR3 size: 17 residues. V was cut by 3 bases and J by 3 bases, with 23 bases left in between. The germline V gene encodes CDR1 DFQATT and CDR2 SNEGSKA (reference sequence). The chain's CDR3 is CSASDILLKGLDYGYTF. CDR3 DNA: TGCAGTGCTAGTGATATATTGTTAAAGGGCCTGGACTATGGCTACACCTTC.

The V call is TRBV20-1, the J call TRBJ2-1; D gene ambiguous. There are 12 residues in the CDR3. V was shortened by 6 bases and J by 8 bases, with 14 bases between the two germline ends. Germline V gene data show CDR1 as DFQATT and CDR2 as SNEGSKA (reference sequence). The DNA of the CDR3 is TGCAGTGCCGACGCCGTCGTCCATGAGCAGTTCTTC. It translates to CSADAVVHEQFF.

The gene calls are TRBV27 and TRBJ1-1; D perhaps matches TRBD1 (5 bases). Trimming cost V 1 base and J 0 bases, with 9 bases left between them. The CDR3 covers 15 residues. Per germline, CDR1 MNHEY and CDR2 SMNVEV (reference sequence). The CDR3 loop reads CASSLYAGMNTEAFF. For the CDR3, the DNA is TGTGCCAGCAGTTTATACGCAGGGATGAACACTGAAGCTTTCTTT.

The rearrangement joins TRBV30 to TRBJ1-1, with D unclear. Germline V lookup: CDR1 GTSNPN, CDR2 SVGIG (reference sequence). V was pared by 4 bases and J by 5 bases, with 8 bases between. This CDR3 is built from 11 residues. The CDR3 DNA sequence: TGTGCCTGGAATGCTGGAACTGAAGCTTTCTTT. Protein: CAWNAGTEAFF.

The chain combines TRBV6-5 with TRBJ1-1; 8 nucleotides line up with TRBD1. Losses at the gene ends were 4 bases for V and 4 bases for J; bases not matched to a gene: 8. The CDR3 totals 15 residues. From germline, CDR1 is MNHEY and CDR2 SVGAGI. DNA for the CDR3: TGTGCCAGCAGTTCCCCGGACAGGGAAGTCACTGAAGCTTTCTTT. This codes for CASSSPDREVTEAFF.